The 4 T cell receptor beta chains in this list originate from one sample, sequenced in a study of T cells in Graves' hyperthyroidism and ophthalmopathy. Amplification of TCR beta CDR3 regions used RNA as the template. During a first-round RT-PCR of the TCR CDR3, the HTBI primer set was used. TCRdb analysed the multiplex PCR reads with MiXCR anew, one entry per CDR3 protein. The table lists some 800,000 distinct CDR3 sequences, 35% to 40% of them singletons. The sample consisted of blood. Source of these receptors: a man aged 18 to 29 with Graves' hyperthyroidism.

The V and J genes are TRBV9 and TRBJ2-2; D is ambiguous. The V gene lost 6 bases and the J gene lost 0 bases, with 21 bases spanning the gap. CDR3 length equals 18 residues. Germline V gene lookup returns CDR1 SGDLS and CDR2 YYNGEE. The CDR3 sequence: CASTSSPDRATNTGELFF. CDR3 sequence (DNA): TGTGCCAGCACCAGCAGCCCGGATCGGGCCACGAACACCGGGGAGCTGTTTTTT.

The chain combines TRBV7-3 with TRBJ2-5; 11 bases are a match to TRBD1. Germline V CDR1 and CDR2: SGHTA, FQGTGA. This CDR3 spans 16 amino acids. J was trimmed by 5 bases and V by 2 bases; bases with no gene match: 7. CDR3 bases: TGTGCCAGCAGCTTAGCGGGGACAGGGGGTATGGAGACCCAGTACTTC. Protein product: CASSLAGTGGMETQYF.

This clonotype came up many times. The rearrangement uses TRBV10-3 and TRBJ1-2; 8 bases match TRBD1. The CDR3 runs to 12 residues. Germline V lookup: CDR1 ENHRY, CDR2 SYGVKD. The ends lost 6 bases at V and 7 bases at J; junction bases unmatched: 4. The CDR3 sequence is CAIRGQGGGYTF. The CDR3 DNA sequence: TGTGCCATCAGAGGACAGGGAGGTGGCTACACCTTC.

The table lists this clonotype with many counts. The rearrangement joins TRBV20-1 to TRBJ2-7; maybe TRBD1 (6 bases). Trimming cost V 5 bases and J 0 bases, with 17 bases left between them. In germline, CDR1 is DFQATT, CDR2 SNEGSKA (reference sequence). The CDR3 spans 15 residues. CDR3 sequence (DNA): TGCAGTGCTTGCCTCCGGGACAAGGCCTCCTACGAGCAGTACTTC. This encodes CSACLRDKASYEQYF.